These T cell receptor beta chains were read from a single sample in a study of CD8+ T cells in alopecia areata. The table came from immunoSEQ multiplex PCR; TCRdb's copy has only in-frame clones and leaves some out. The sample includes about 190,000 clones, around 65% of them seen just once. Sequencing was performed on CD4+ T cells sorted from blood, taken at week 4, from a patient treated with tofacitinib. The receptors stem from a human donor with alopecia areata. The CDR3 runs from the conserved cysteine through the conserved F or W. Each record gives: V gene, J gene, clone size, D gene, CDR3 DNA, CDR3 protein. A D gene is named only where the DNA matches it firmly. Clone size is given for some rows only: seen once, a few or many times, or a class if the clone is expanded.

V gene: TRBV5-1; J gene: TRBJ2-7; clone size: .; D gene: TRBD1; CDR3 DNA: TGCGCCAGCAGCGGACAGGGTATCGAATACGAGCAGTACTTC; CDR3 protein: CASSGQGIEYEQYF
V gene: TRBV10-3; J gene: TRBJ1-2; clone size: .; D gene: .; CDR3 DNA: TGTGCCATCAGTGGAGACAGAGAATATGGCTACACCTTC; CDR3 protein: CAISGDREYGYTF
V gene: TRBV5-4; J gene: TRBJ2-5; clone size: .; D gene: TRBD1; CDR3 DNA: TGTGCCAGCAGCTTGTTAGACAGGGCCAAAGAGACCCAGTACTTC; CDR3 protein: CASSLLDRAKETQYF
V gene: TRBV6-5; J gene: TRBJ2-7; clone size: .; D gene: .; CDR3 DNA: TGTGCCAGCAGTTACTCGATTGGGGCCTCCTCCTACGAGCAGTACTTC; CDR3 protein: CASSYSIGASSYEQYF
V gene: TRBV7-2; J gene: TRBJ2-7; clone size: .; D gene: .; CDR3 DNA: TGTGCCAGCAGCTGGCAAAACGAGCAGTACTTC; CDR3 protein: CASSWQNEQYF
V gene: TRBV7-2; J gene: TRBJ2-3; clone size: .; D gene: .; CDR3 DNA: TGTGCCAGCAGCGCCTCAATCTCTAGCACAGATACGCAGTATTTT; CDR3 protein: CASSASISSTDTQYF
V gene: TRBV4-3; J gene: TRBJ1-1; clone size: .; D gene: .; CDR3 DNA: TGCGCCAGCAGCCAAGATTATACAGGGAGCACTGAAGCTTTCTTT; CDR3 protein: CASSQDYTGSTEAFF
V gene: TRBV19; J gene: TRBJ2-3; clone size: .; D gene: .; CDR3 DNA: TGTGCCAGTAGTAGAGGACCAGATACGCAGTATTTT; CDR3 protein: CASSRGPDTQYF
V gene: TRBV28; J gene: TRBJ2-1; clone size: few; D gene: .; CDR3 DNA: TGTGCCAGCAGTCAGGGGGGGCCAGTCGAGGAGCAGTTCTTC; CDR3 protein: CASSQGGPVEEQFF
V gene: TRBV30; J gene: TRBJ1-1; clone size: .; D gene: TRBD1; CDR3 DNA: TGTGCCTGGAAGGGAGGGACAGGAGCCTTCTTT; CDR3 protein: CAWKGGTGAFF
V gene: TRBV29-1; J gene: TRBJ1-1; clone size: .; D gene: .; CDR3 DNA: TGCACTCACAGAAGGGGCGTCGGCACTGAAGCTTTCTTT; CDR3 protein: CTHRRGVGTEAFF
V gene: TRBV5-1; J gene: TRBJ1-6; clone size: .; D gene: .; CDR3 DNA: TGCGCCAGCAGCTTGGCCGGGGAAACGAATTCACCCCTCCACTTT; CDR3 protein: CASSLAGETNSPLHF
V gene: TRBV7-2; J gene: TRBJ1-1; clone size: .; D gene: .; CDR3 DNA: TGTGCCAGCAGCTTAAACCGGGGCAGTGAAGGAGCTTTCTTT; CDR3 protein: CASSLNRGSEGAFF
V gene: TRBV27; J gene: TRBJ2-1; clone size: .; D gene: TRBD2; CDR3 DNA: TGTGCCAGCAGTTTAGCGGGGGGGCCCAATGAGCAGTTCTTC; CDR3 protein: CASSLAGGPNEQFF
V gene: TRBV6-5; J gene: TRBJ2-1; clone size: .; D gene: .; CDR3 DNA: TGTGCCAGCAGATACTCTATGGGCTCCTACAATGAGCAGTTCTTC; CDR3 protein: CASRYSMGSYNEQFF
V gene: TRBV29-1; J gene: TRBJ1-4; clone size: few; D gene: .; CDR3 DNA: TGCAGCGGTGACACGGGAGGTGAAAAACTGTTTTTT; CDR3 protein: CSGDTGGEKLFF
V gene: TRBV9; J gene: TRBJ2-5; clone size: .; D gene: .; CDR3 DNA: TGTGCCAGCAGCGGAGGAGGGACCCTACAAGAGACCCAGTACTTC; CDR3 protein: CASSGGGTLQETQYF
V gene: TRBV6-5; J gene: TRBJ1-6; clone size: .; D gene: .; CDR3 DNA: TGTGCCAGCACCCGCTCCCCAGGGGCACCCCTCCACTTT; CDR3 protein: CASTRSPGAPLHF
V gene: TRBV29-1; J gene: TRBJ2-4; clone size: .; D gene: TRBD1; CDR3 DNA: TGCAGCGTTGTAGGGGACAGGGGATTTGGAGACATTCAGTACTTC; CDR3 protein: CSVVGDRGFGDIQYF